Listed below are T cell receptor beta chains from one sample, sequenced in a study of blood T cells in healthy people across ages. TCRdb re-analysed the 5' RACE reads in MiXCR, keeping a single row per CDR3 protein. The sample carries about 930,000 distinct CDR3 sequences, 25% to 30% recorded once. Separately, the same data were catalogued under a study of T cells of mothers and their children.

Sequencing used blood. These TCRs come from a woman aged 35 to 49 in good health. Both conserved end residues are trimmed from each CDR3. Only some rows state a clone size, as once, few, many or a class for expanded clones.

CDR3: ASSQDSGYRSYEQY
V: TRBV14
J: TRBJ2-7
size: NA

CDR3: ASSPPPQMLSGNTIY
V: TRBV11-2
J: TRBJ1-3
size: NA

CDR3: ATSNLGHVLNEKLF
V: TRBV15
J: TRBJ1-4
size: NA

CDR3: ASSFPVGGGTDTQY
V: TRBV5-1
J: TRBJ2-3
size: NA

CDR3: AGSPSTRGSSADTQY
V: TRBV12-3/TRBV12-4
J: TRBJ2-3
size: NA

CDR3: ASSETGDFHEQY
V: TRBV18
J: TRBJ2-7
size: few

CDR3: ASSLEYGLAGGPLEQF
V: TRBV11-2
J: TRBJ2-1
size: few

CDR3: ASRRTGTGYNSPLH
V: TRBV5-1
J: TRBJ1-6
size: NA

CDR3: SARDWRSSYNEQF
V: TRBV20-1
J: TRBJ2-1
size: NA

CDR3: ASSLGRGGQPQH
V: TRBV12-3/TRBV12-4
J: TRBJ1-5
size: NA

CDR3: ASSPRGVPEQY
V: TRBV7-2
J: TRBJ2-7
size: few

CDR3: ASSPQGFSSYNEQF
V: TRBV12-3/TRBV12-4
J: TRBJ2-1
size: NA

CDR3: ASSIQLAGGQMQY
V: TRBV5-4
J: TRBJ2-3
size: few

CDR3: ASSYSVVKGNGYT
V: TRBV6-6
J: TRBJ1-2
size: NA

CDR3: ASSYSKGFYEQY
V: TRBV6-5
J: TRBJ2-7
size: many

CDR3: ASSLVGRIENSPLH
V: TRBV5-5
J: TRBJ1-6
size: once

CDR3: ASTRTGGTYEQY
V: TRBV5-1
J: TRBJ2-7
size: NA

CDR3: AGSPTNSPLH
V: TRBV19
J: TRBJ1-6
size: NA

CDR3: ATSDAGLGYT
V: TRBV24-1
J: TRBJ1-2
size: NA

CDR3: ASIGGDQETQY
V: TRBV2
J: TRBJ2-5
size: NA

CDR3: ASSFQLGEQF
V: TRBV5-1
J: TRBJ2-1
size: many

CDR3: ASSLWGSGRDSSTDTQY
V: TRBV7-2
J: TRBJ2-3
size: NA

CDR3: ASSSGTLERQY
V: TRBV11-1
J: TRBJ2-7
size: NA

CDR3: ASNIGLAGSYEQY
V: TRBV7-2
J: TRBJ2-7
size: few

CDR3: ASSNGLITDTQY
V: TRBV12-3/TRBV12-4
J: TRBJ2-3
size: NA

CDR3: ASSLRGAAANYGYT
V: TRBV27
J: TRBJ1-2
size: few

CDR3: ASSPRPNRGAYGYT
V: TRBV18
J: TRBJ1-2
size: NA

CDR3: ASSQGQGEAF
V: TRBV14
J: TRBJ1-1
size: few

CDR3: SASTGPGYT
V: TRBV20-1
J: TRBJ1-2
size: NA

CDR3: ASSFKPGVAKNIQY
V: TRBV7-2
J: TRBJ2-4
size: few

CDR3: ASSTGQGARIGYT
V: TRBV5-1
J: TRBJ1-2
size: NA

CDR3: ASSSRGAGGPYNEQF
V: TRBV5-1
J: TRBJ2-1
size: few

CDR3: ASSDGDSASYEQY
V: TRBV2
J: TRBJ2-7
size: few

CDR3: ASSPAASATGANVLT
V: TRBV18
J: TRBJ2-6
size: many

CDR3: ASSQEAALAKNIQY
V: TRBV3-1
J: TRBJ2-4
size: NA

CDR3: SASSALEQY
V: TRBV20-1
J: TRBJ2-7
size: few

CDR3: TSSSANNEQF
V: TRBV5-1
J: TRBJ2-1
size: NA

CDR3: ASSPGWAGGSGEPF
V: TRBV5-1
J: TRBJ2-2
size: few

CDR3: ASSPSRGILLGGYT
V: TRBV12-3/TRBV12-4
J: TRBJ1-2
size: once

CDR3: ASSFRDRGSTDTQY
V: TRBV28
J: TRBJ2-3
size: many

CDR3: ASSFSTGAMNTEAF
V: TRBV5-1
J: TRBJ1-1
size: NA

CDR3: ASLTGYEQF
V: TRBV28
J: TRBJ2-1
size: few

CDR3: SARGPGTDTQY
V: TRBV20-1
J: TRBJ2-3
size: few

CDR3: ASSLDGSPKNIQY
V: TRBV7-2
J: TRBJ2-4
size: few

CDR3: ASAVGHLTKHGELF
V: TRBV6-5
J: TRBJ2-2
size: few

CDR3: ASSFPTAGTGELF
V: TRBV7-8
J: TRBJ2-2
size: NA

CDR3: SVGQGNGGYT
V: TRBV29-1
J: TRBJ1-2
size: many

CDR3: ASSLYGGAMGETQY
V: TRBV5-6
J: TRBJ2-5
size: many

CDR3: ASRGSDNYGYT
V: TRBV19
J: TRBJ1-2
size: NA

CDR3: SVEGLAGNNEQF
V: TRBV29-1
J: TRBJ2-1
size: NA

CDR3: SAAAVATYEQY
V: TRBV20-1
J: TRBJ2-7
size: NA

CDR3: ASSLEGQENEKLV
V: TRBV5-4
J: TRBJ1-4
size: NA

CDR3: SVARVDNEQLF
V: TRBV29-1
J: TRBJ1-4
size: NA